Following are 10 T cell receptor beta chains from one sample sequenced in a study of regulatory T cells in long-lasting Graves disease. Relying on iRepertoire HTBI primers and Arm-PCR of CDR3 regions, the team built TCR beta libraries. TCRdb re-called the multiplex PCR reads through MiXCR, storing one row per CDR3 protein. The sample has around 420,000 distinct CDR3 sequences, about 15% seen once. Time point here: newly diagnosed GD, antithyroid drugs for less than 3 months. With RNA extracted from PBMCs as input, the TCR library was made. The data were also submitted as part of a second study, on T cells in Graves' hyperthyroidism and ophthalmopathy.

Material: peripheral blood mononuclear cells (PBMCs), obtained at new diagnosis, from a patient treated with antithyroid drugs. These receptors were obtained from a woman aged 40 to 49 with Graves disease.

This clonotype was detected many times. V and J are TRBV24-1 and TRBJ2-1, with D perhaps matching TRBD1 (8 bases). Germline CDR1 is KGHDR and CDR2 is SFDVKD. The CDR3 runs to 17 residues. Between the trimmed V and J ends, which lost 0 bases and 1 base, there was a span of 12 bases. The CDR3 protein is CATSDLSGTGSYNEQFF. The CDR3 nucleotides read TGTGCCACCAGTGATTTGAGCGGGACAGGTTCCTACAATGAGCAGTTCTTC.

This clonotype was seen repeatedly, ten times or more. This rearrangement joins TRBV12-3 or TRBV12-4 to TRBJ2-3, with 9 bases identical to TRBD2. V trimming: 6 bases; J trimming: 3 bases; junction bases outside the gene matches: 10. The CDR3 extends over 16 amino acids. The CDR3 reads CASRAGLAGRTDTQYF. DNA of the CDR3: TGTGCCAGCAGAGCAGGGCTAGCGGGAAGGACAGATACGCAGTATTTT.

This clonotype has ten or more counts. This chain connects TRBV7-9 to TRBJ1-1, with 8 bases aligning to TRBD1. Germline V gene data show CDR1 as SEHNR and CDR2 as FQNEAQ (reference sequence). The trim removed 3 bases at V and 1 base at J, leaving 4 bases unmatched. CDR3 length: 15 amino acids. CDR3 in DNA: TGTGCCAGCAGCTTCGACAGGGGATGGAACACTGAAGCTTTCTTT. Its protein product is CASSFDRGWNTEAFF.

V gene TRBV28 combines with J gene TRBJ2-3, with a tentative D call TRBD1 (5 bases). The germline V and J ends were trimmed by 9 bases and 2 bases, with 21 bases remaining between them. Germline assignment: CDR1 MDHEN and CDR2 SYDVKM. The CDR3 is 16 residues long. The CDR3 region has the DNA TGTGCCAGTGGAGCTGGTCGCGTACAGGACACAGATACGCAGTATTTT. It specifies CASGAGRVQDTDTQYF.

The genes are TRBV3-1 and TRBJ1-3; D possibly corresponds to TRBD1 (5 bases). Per the germline V gene, CDR1 is LGHDT and CDR2 is YNNKEL (reference sequence). CDR3 length: 14 amino acids. With 0 bases removed from V and 9 bases from J, the gap between germline ends came to 12 bases. Here the CDR3 DNA reads TGTGCCAGCAGCCAAGAGCCCGGCGGGGGCACCATATATTTT. Protein product: CASSQEPGGGTIYF.

This clonotype was seen repeatedly, ten times or more. The CDR3 nucleotides are TGTGCCAGCAGCTTGGCCATCCTAGGGACCGGGGAGCTGTTTTTT. It is translated as CASSLAILGTGELFF. The V and J genes are TRBV5-6 and TRBJ2-2; D unclear. This CDR3 has 15 residues. The V and J ends lost 0 bases and 5 bases respectively, with 11 bases between them. The germline V gene has CDR1 SGHDT and CDR2 YYEEEE.

This clonotype has only a few counts. The V and J genes are TRBV14 and TRBJ1-6; D may be TRBD1 (5 bases). Trimming left V 6 bases short and J 0 bases short, with 12 bases between. Per the germline V gene, CDR1 is SGHDN and CDR2 is FVKESK. The length of the CDR3 is 16 residues. CDR3 loop: CASSQEGSSYNSPLHF. The CDR3 DNA follows: TGTGCCAGCAGTCAGGAGGGGAGCTCCTATAATTCACCCCTCCACTTT. The full variable domain, its missing parts supplied by reference TRBV14 and TRBJ1-6, is EAGVTQFPSHSVIEKGQTVTLRCDPISGHDNLYWYRRVMGKEIKFLLHFVKESKQDESGMPNNRFLAERTGGTYSTLKVQPAELEDSGVYFCASSQEGSSYNSPLHFGNGTRLTVT.

This clonotype was seen ten or more times. CDR3: CASSLYLPGANSPLHF. Written as DNA, the CDR3 is TGTGCCAGCAGTTTATACCTCCCGGGCGCAAATTCACCCCTCCACTTT. This sequence joins TRBV28 and TRBJ1-6, with no clear D. V dropped 1 base and J dropped 7 bases, with 14 bases sitting between them. This CDR3 spans 16 amino acids. Germline V lookup: CDR1 MDHEN, CDR2 SYDVKM.

The V gene is TRBV6-2 or TRBV6-3, the J gene TRBJ2-1; 11 nucleotides align to TRBD1. V was pared by 9 bases and J by 3 bases, with 7 bases of the junction left unmatched. This CDR3 spans 15 amino acids. CDR1 is MNHEY and CDR2 is SVGEGT in the germline V gene. CDR3 bases: TGTGCCAGTAGAACCGGGACAGGGGGCTACAATGAGCAGTTCTTC. Translating gives CASRTGTGGYNEQFF.

The chain combines TRBV7-9 with TRBJ2-2; 14 nucleotides agree with TRBD2. J gave up 1 base and V 6 bases, and 4 bases lay outside the gene matches. Germline-derived CDR1 and CDR2 are SEHNR and FQNEAQ (reference sequence). This CDR3 has 17 residues. The CDR3 here is CASRPGTSGRNTGELFF. The CDR3 nucleotides are TGTGCCAGCAGACCCGGGACTAGCGGGAGGAACACCGGGGAGCTGTTTTTT.